This is a list of T cell receptor beta chains from one sample in a study of blood T cell repertoires in COVID-19. Libraries were prepared by immunoSEQ multiplex PCR; TCRdb keeps only in-frame clonotypes and omits some of them. The table lists under 40,000 clones, 80% to 90% of them singletons. Sequencing was performed on peripheral blood. The receptors come from a woman of 80 years or more with active or convalescent COVID-19. The CDR3 runs from the conserved cysteine through the conserved F or W.

V | length | CDR3
TRBV10-3 | 16 | CAISEPGLAGGYEQYF
TRBV4-1 | 19 | CASSQETGTSGGGTDTQYF
TRBV6-5 | 15 | CASSYGGKYLGEQFF
TRBV19 | 16 | CASSTQKAGGQETQYF
TRBV6-6 | 17 | CASSPGRGGAGANVLTF
TRBV6-5 | 14 | CASRPSGTGDTIYF
TRBV6-1 | 16 | CASSEQGQGFGNTIYF
TRBV28 | 15 | CASSFGGLGTDTQYF
TRBV18 | 16 | CASSPIQGTLNTEAFF
TRBV7-3 | 13 | CASSFQAGGEQYF
TRBV5-1 | 14 | CASSPSGGGDTQYF
TRBV24-1 | 11 | CATSSGETQYF
TRBV18 | 11 | CASSQQFEAFF
TRBV28 | 14 | CASSTGGSNQPQHF
TRBV11-3 | 17 | CASSLESARLADNEQFF
TRBV19 | 19 | CASSQGGRARTSSYNEQFF
TRBV14 | 15 | CASSPSRGWVHGYTF
TRBV6-1 | 14 | CASSEPGAGNTIYF
TRBV19 | 14 | CASSMSPGANVLTF
TRBV7-8 | 14 | CASSLVGVDQPQHF
TRBV18 | 18 | CASSPRSGGRNSGNTIYF
TRBV2 | 12 | CASSGSRAEAFF
TRBV18 | 14 | CASSPQPANYGYTF
TRBV5-1 | 17 | CASSSGGRGGWTGELFF
TRBV25-1 | 15 | CASSEWRQGGYGYTF
TRBV21-1 | 15 | CANHYLGGRNTEAFF
TRBV5-1 | 15 | CASSYPGQGNTEAFF
TRBV3-1/TRBV3-2 | 12 | CASSQLAGSQYF
TRBV24-1 | 11 | CAAGAGGEQFF
TRBV19 | 18 | CASSALMGGGDSYNEQFF
TRBV10-2 | 14 | CASSGGGNPYEQYF
TRBV19 | 15 | CATSVGSSVFQPQHF
TRBV7-9 | 17 | CASIPPGSRALNTEAFF
TRBV7-9 | 15 | CASSPGTGLEYGYTF
TRBV30 | 13 | CAGDSGSYNEQFF
TRBV9 | 14 | CASSVAGGQNEQFF
TRBV6-6 | 14 | CASSRSQGATEAFF
TRBV12-5 | 12 | CASGLGTMAQHF
TRBV5-1 | 17 | CASSYLRAGTGNYEQYF
TRBV5-5 | 15 | CASSLALFGSNEQFF
TRBV28 | 17 | CASSLDVGLAAKNIQYF
TRBV12-5 | 14 | CASGPGQGWEKLFF
TRBV5-1 | 15 | CASSFGTSGNFEQFF
TRBV7-2 | 14 | CASRAGGATDTQYF
TRBV2 | 13 | CATRGQLNQPQHF
TRBV28 | 14 | CASSTSGRNQPQHF
TRBV2 | 14 | CATSGTGVGTEAFF
TRBV2 | 12 | CAGQGLGETQYF